These 10 T cell receptor beta chains came from one sample sequenced in a study of T-cell reconstitution after alpha-beta-depleted transplantation in children. Researchers prepared the TCRbeta library using unique molecular identifiers, the study reports. Using its own MiXCR run on the PCR reads, TCRdb lists one record per CDR3 protein. Of fewer than 550,000 distinct CDR3 sequences in the sample, over 9.5% were seen once. This sample comprised PBMCs, mostly from graft donor cells, obtained 180 days after TCRalphabeta/CD19-depleted stem cell transplant. The source is a female patient aged 2-9 years who had a stem cell transplant for aplastic anemia, so the T cells may come from the graft donor.

This clonotype has at least ten counts. The rearrangement links TRBV28 to TRBJ2-7; tentatively, D is TRBD1 (6 bases). The CDR3 sequence is 12 residues long. The V and J ends lost 7 bases and 6 bases respectively, with 13 bases between them. The V gene's germline CDR1 is MDHEN and CDR2 SYDVKM. CDR3 sequence: CASNLGTIEQYF. The DNA for the CDR3 is TGTGCCAGCAACCTTGGGACAATCGAGCAGTACTTC.

As DNA, the CDR3 is TGTGCCACCTGCGGGGGGCCAGAGACCCAGTACTTC. This sequence encodes CATCGGPETQYF. The chain carries TRBV28 and TRBJ2-5; 8 positions match TRBD2. Trimming at V came to 10 bases and at J to 4 bases, leaving 5 bases not matched to a gene. This CDR3 contains 12 residues. Germline CDR1 and CDR2: MDHEN and SYDVKM.

This clonotype was picked up a small number of times. V is TRBV30 and J is TRBJ2-2; D gene uncertain. Germline V lookup: CDR1 GTSNPN, CDR2 SVGIG (reference sequence). Between the trimmed V and J ends, which lost 4 bases and 2 bases, there was a span of 2 bases. The CDR3 is 11 residues long. The chain's CDR3 is CAWTNTGELFF. The CDR3 bases are TGTGCCTGGACCAACACCGGGGAGCTGTTTTTT.

This clonotype appeared a few times. The rearrangement uses TRBV9 and TRBJ2-2, with 11 bases aligning to TRBD2. CDR1 is SGDLS and CDR2 is YYNGEE in the germline V gene. This CDR3 spans 18 amino acids. J lost 7 bases, V lost 0 bases, and 11 bases had no gene match. Here the CDR3 reads CASSVELAGVTSNGELFF. DNA of the CDR3: TGTGCCAGCAGCGTAGAACTAGCGGGAGTCACCTCGAACGGGGAGCTGTTTTTT.

This clonotype was detected only a few times. The V gene is TRBV5-5, the J gene TRBJ2-3; 14 bases align to TRBD2. This CDR3 spans 18 amino acids. Germline V gene lookup returns CDR1 SGHKS and CDR2 YYEKEE (reference sequence). J lost 3 bases, V lost 4 bases, and 10 bases had no gene match. CDR3 sequence reads: CASSPWGTSGSSTDTQYF. For the CDR3, the DNA is TGTGCCAGCAGCCCGTGGGGGACTAGCGGGAGTTCGACAGATACGCAGTATTTT.

This clonotype was observed at least ten times. CDR3 sequence reads: CASRIAETQYF. CDR3 coding DNA: TGCGCCAGCAGGATCGCAGAGACCCAGTACTTC. The J gene is TRBJ2-5, the V gene TRBV5-1, with D uncertain. Trimming removed 5 bases from V and 4 bases from J, with 6 bases in between. The CDR3 spans 11 residues. CDR1 and CDR2 from the germline V gene are SGHRS and YFSETQ.

The chain is built from TRBV5-1 and TRBJ2-2; D is undetermined. V was trimmed by 6 bases and J by 0 bases, leaving 6 bases between them. The CDR3 covers 13 residues. Germline V gives CDR1 SGHRS, CDR2 YFSETQ. CDR3: CASMGANTGELFF. CDR3 DNA: TGCGCCAGCATGGGCGCGAACACCGGGGAGCTGTTTTTT.

The chain combines TRBV12-3 or TRBV12-4 with TRBJ2-1; 7 bases are shared with TRBD2. Trimming removed 8 bases from V and 7 bases from J; junction bases left unmatched: 11. The CDR3 loop spans 14 amino acids. DNA of the CDR3: TGTGCCAGCGGGAGGGAGGGCCGGGGGAATGAGCAGTTCTTC. Translating gives CASGREGRGNEQFF.

V is TRBV7-9 and J is TRBJ2-7; 8 nucleotides match TRBD2. This CDR3 region has 15 residues. Germline CDR1 reads SEHNR; CDR2 reads FQNEAQ (reference sequence). The V segment lost 5 bases and the J segment 1 base; nucleotides outside the gene matches: 7. CDR3: CASSGSGTPSYEQYV. Written as DNA, the CDR3 is TGTGCCAGCAGCGGTAGCGGGACGCCGTCCTACGAGCAGTACGTC.

This clonotype has at least ten counts. The chain combines TRBV12-3 or TRBV12-4 with TRBJ2-3; 10 bases are shared with TRBD2. J was trimmed by 4 bases and V by 5 bases; bases with no gene match: 12. This CDR3 contains 17 residues. CDR3 DNA: TGTGCCAGCAGTCCAAACCGGGGGACTAGCGTCTCAGATACGCAGTATTTT. Amino acid sequence: CASSPNRGTSVSDTQYF.